This TCR beta chain was captured by sequencing in a study of cytomegalovirus exposure and HLA in healthy donors. The study, taken as a whole, reports: Excluded were some V segments that proved indistinguishable, including TRBV6-2 and TRBV6-3. Most likely, a cluster of highly shared sequence variants arose as a sequencing artifact. Looking again later, the authors saw that most CMV-associated TCR beta chains seemed HLA-restricted.

To note about this clone: Its antigen is unidentified.

A multiplex PCR was run with 60 Vbeta primers and 13 Jbeta primers. Profiled with immunoSEQ multiplex PCR; TCRdb holds only in-frame clones, not every one. The sample has approximately 140,000 clones, about four fifths seen once. This CDR3 comprises 15 residues. V was pared by 1 base and J by 3 bases, with 13 bases between. Germline CDR1 reads GTSNPN; CDR2 reads SVGIG (reference sequence). This receptor was obtained from a man aged 50 or older in good health and CMV-seropositive. V and J are TRBV30 and TRBJ1-5, with a weak D call TRBD1 (5 bases). The specimen sequenced was PBMCs. CDR3 sequence reads: CAWSGRGGVNQPQHF. The DNA for the CDR3 is TGTGCCTGGAGTGGACGGGGGGGGGTCAATCAGCCCCAGCATTTT.